These 9 T cell receptor beta chains were sequenced from one sample in a study of beta chain features in type 1 diabetes. Broader study findings: Among patients with Type 1 diabetes, TCRB CDR3s were moderately but significantly shorter in every one of the four CD4+ subsets.

Sequencing targeted expressed TCRB transcripts, as all isolated RNA had been reverse transcribed. The assay was immunoSEQ multiplex PCR, and TCRdb's table has in-frame clones only and misses some. The table has roughly 350,000 clones, 8.5% to 10% seen once. Their antigen targets remain unknown. Sequences were obtained from central memory CD4+ T cells from blood. All receptors derive from a man aged 25 to 45 with type 1 diabetes.

Note on this clone: This sample also contains other DNA sequences that code for the same CDR3. The chain combines TRBV11-3 with TRBJ1-1; D is possibly TRBD1 (5 bases). Germline assignment: CDR1 SGHNT and CDR2 YENEEA. V dropped 1 base and J dropped 0 bases, with 9 bases sitting between them. The CDR3 is 15 amino acids. The CDR3 is CASSLGGRMNTEAFF. The CDR3 bases are TGTGCCAGCAGCTTAGGGGGACGTATGAACACTGAAGCTTTCTTT.

This clone appeared a few times. The chain is built from TRBV7-3 and TRBJ1-6; D not certain. Germline V gene lookup returns CDR1 SGHTA and CDR2 FQGTGA. Between the trimmed V and J ends, which lost 3 bases and 3 bases, there was a span of 3 bases. The length of the CDR3 is 13 residues. CDR3 in amino acids: CASSLDYNSPLHF. DNA of the CDR3: TGTGCCAGCAGCTTGGACTATAATTCACCCCTCCACTTT. Using reference TRBV7-3 and TRBJ1-6 for the parts outside the CDR3, the full variable domain is GAGVSQTPSNKVTEKGKYVELRCDPISGHTALYWYRQSLGQGPEFLIYFQGTGAADDSGLPNDRFFAVRPEGSVSTLKIQRTERGDSAVYLCASSLDYNSPLHFGNGTRLTVT.

Many counts were recorded for this clone. This chain connects TRBV14 to TRBJ2-1; TRBD1 matches 7 bases. The trim removed 6 bases at V and 5 bases at J, leaving 13 bases unmatched. CDR1 is SGHDN, CDR2 FVKESK, per germline. There are 16 residues in the CDR3. The CDR3 nucleotides are TGTGCCAGCAGACACAACAGGGGAACCTTCGACAATGAGCAGTTCTTC. Protein sequence: CASRHNRGTFDNEQFF.

Many counts were recorded for this clone. V usage is TRBV7-9 and J usage is TRBJ1-1, with D unclear. Looked up from germline, CDR1 is SEHNR and CDR2 is FQNEAQ (reference sequence). This CDR3 has 11 residues. V dropped 5 bases and J dropped 6 bases, with 7 bases sitting between them. CDR3 in DNA: TGTGCCAGCAGCCACCAAGCTGAAGCTTTCTTT. This encodes CASSHQAEAFF.

This clone was found a few times. The chain carries TRBV5-1 and TRBJ2-7; TRBD2 aligns across 10 bases. Germline-derived CDR1 and CDR2 are SGHRS and YFSETQ. The CDR3 spans 14 residues. J gave up 3 bases and V 2 bases, and 2 bases lay outside the gene matches. For the CDR3, the DNA is TGCGCCAGCAGCTTAGCGGGAGGGCACTACGAGCAGTACTTC. It codes for CASSLAGGHYEQYF.

The chain carries TRBV10-3 and TRBJ1-6; 7 bases map to TRBD1. Germline lookup yields CDR1 ENHRY and CDR2 SYGVKD. The length of the CDR3 is 15 residues. V dropped 9 bases and J dropped 4; count of bases not matched to a gene: 9. The CDR3 DNA follows: TGTGCCATTCGGGAACAGGGGAATTATAATTCACCCCTCCACTTT. This encodes CAIREQGNYNSPLHF.

This clone was counted a few times. The chain has TRBV28 and TRBJ1-2; D is unclear. Trimming left V 8 bases short and J 0 bases short, with 4 bases between. The CDR3 length is 11 residues. From germline, CDR1 is MDHEN and CDR2 SYDVKM. CDR3 amino acids: CASGANYGYTF. The CDR3 DNA reads TGTGCCAGCGGGGCTAACTATGGCTACACCTTC.

This clone turned up a few times. The chain combines TRBV29-1 with TRBJ2-7; possible D gene TRBD2, 6 bases. Trimming took off 7 bases at V and 3 bases at J, with 10 bases between the two ends. Germline CDR1 is SQVTM and CDR2 is ANQGSEA. This CDR3 is built from 11 residues. CDR3 residues: CSGVGGYEQYF. The CDR3 DNA sequence: TGCAGCGGGGTCGGGGGCTACGAGCAGTACTTC.

J is TRBJ1-1 and V is TRBV11-2, with a possible D match to TRBD1 (6 bases). Deletions cut 6 bases from V and 1 base from J, with 9 bases between. This CDR3 is built from 13 residues. Germline loops: CDR1 SGHAT, CDR2 FQNNGV. CDR3 amino acids: CASSTDRNTEAFF. The CDR3 bases are TGTGCCAGCAGTACGGACAGGAACACTGAAGCTTTCTTT.